This T cell receptor (beta chain) was found in a study of T cell responses to AZD1222 COVID-19 vaccine. Study-level results: The donor cohort was predominantly white British with a female majority, and clonal diversity may have been underestimated. No day 14 peak samples; only post-peak repertoires were characterized. Mapped onto spike, vaccine-associated CD4 TCRs spanned it and were dominant at 160-218 and 743-854.

The CDR3 covers 14 residues. Trimming removed 4 bases from V and 2 bases from J; junction bases left unmatched: 5. Germline CDR1 reads MNHEY; CDR2 reads SVGAGI. This clone was detected only once. What it recognizes is unknown. TCRdb's table, derived via immunoSEQ multiplex PCR, lists solely in-frame clones and lacks some. The sample has about 150,000 clones, 80% to 95% seen once; the top ten hold around 1.5%. The input for sequencing was peripheral blood, taken on day 0 of AZD1222 vaccination. The gene calls are TRBV6-5 and TRBJ2-7; 7 bases map to TRBD2. This TCR derives from an adult in good health. Here the CDR3 DNA reads TGTGCCAGCAGTTCGTGGGAGGGCCCCTACGAGCAGTACTTC. Translated: CASSSWEGPYEQYF.